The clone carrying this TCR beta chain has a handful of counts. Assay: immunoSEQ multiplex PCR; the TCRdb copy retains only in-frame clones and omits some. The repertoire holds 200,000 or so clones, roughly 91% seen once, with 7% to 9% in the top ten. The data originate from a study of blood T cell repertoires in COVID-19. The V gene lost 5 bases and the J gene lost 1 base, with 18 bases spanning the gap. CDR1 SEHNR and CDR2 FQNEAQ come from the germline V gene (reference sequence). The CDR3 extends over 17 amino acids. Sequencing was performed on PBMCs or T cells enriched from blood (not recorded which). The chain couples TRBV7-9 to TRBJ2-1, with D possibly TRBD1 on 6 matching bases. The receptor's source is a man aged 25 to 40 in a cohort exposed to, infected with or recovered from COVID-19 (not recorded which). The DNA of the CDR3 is TGTGCCAGCAGCCCCGTAGCCGGGACACGGTCCTACAATGAGCAGTTCTTC. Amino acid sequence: CASSPVAGTRSYNEQFF.